A single T cell receptor (beta chain) is shown here with its context. Its antigen is currently unknown. One end of the junction varies from germline; a read error may be responsible. The sample is drawn from a study of human T cells and chemical hapten exposure. Study-wide background: It was small differences in pooled library volume that mainly caused per-sample TCR yields to vary. Study-wide results and caveats: Once DPC sensitization occurred, TCRs above 1 in 1000 frequency showed no change.

The library tagged individual cDNA molecules with unique molecular identifiers. TCRdb fed the RACE reads into MiXCR, producing one record per CDR3 protein. The sample lists roughly 80,000 distinct CDR3 sequences, about 10% occurring once. The time point here: patch test 1, 2 weeks after DPC sensitization. Documented treatment: therapeutic diphenylcyclopropenone sensitization with weekly scalp DPC. CDR3 length: 15 residues. This chain joins TRBV12-3 or TRBV12-4 and TRBJ1-5, with unresolved D. The material was whole blood, obtained in connection with sensitization to the hapten diphenylcyclopropenone (DPC). The sequence came from a woman aged 45-59 years with alopecia areata. Some clones in this sample may be carry-over from other donors' samples. CDR3 loop: CVSSPAPGSNQPQHF. The CDR3 nucleotides are TGTGTCAGCAGCCCTGCCCCGGGAAGCAATCAGCCCCAGCATTTT.